Detailed here is one TCR beta chain. The clone's antigen remains unknown. No much larger clonotype is one base removed from it; base qualities were not supplied. The cohort consisted of fewer than 700 healthy bone marrow donors. At the time of sampling, all cohort members were nominally healthy, though unrecorded immune exposures were likely present. The donor tested CMV seropositive and was one of the 289 seropositive cohort members. Each donor provided a peripheral blood sample, and peripheral blood mononuclear cells were used for TCR beta sequencing. The Qiagen DNeasy Blood Extraction Kit was used to extract genomic DNA from the blood cell samples. V is reduced by 3 bases and J by 1 base, leaving a spacing of 12 bases between them. The germline V gene encodes CDR1 MDHEN and CDR2 SYDVKM. From the cysteine up to the phenylalanine, the CDR3 has a length of 15 residues. The CDR3 DNA has 45 bases and is translated from base 1.

This entry belongs to a study of cytomegalovirus exposure and HLA in healthy donors (dated by TCRdb to about 2017). Background on the whole study: In an earlier analysis of several hundred of the donors, approximately 300 Gb of sequence data and approximately 120 million unique TCR beta sequences from about 180 million T cells were reported. Genome-wide SNP genotypes for about 65% of the 666 donors were used in a later genetic analysis, which treated that subset as a discovery cohort. Every discovery cohort repertoire had been produced on one sequencing platform. Rather than drawing on any new phenotypic data, the later analysis identified candidate immune exposures from TCR beta sequences and the way those sequences occurred across donors. Approximately 310 gigabases of sequencing data and 70 million to 85 million unique TCR sequences were included in an early release covering about 700 HLA-typed donors. Donor age, sex, ethnicity and CMV serostatus were compiled alongside the repertoire data. Both class I and class II loci were covered by HLA typing, at four-digit resolution. A separate validation cohort of 100 to 150 different subjects was used in addition to the roughly 670-subject first cohort. Using immunosequencing, the study profiled T cell repertoires from around 670 subjects and related those repertoires to cytomegalovirus serostatus. Because of strong linkage in the cohort, roughly five DR-DQ haplotypes were treated as single units for association and clustering. Of the roughly 400 genotyped donors, about 80% fell in the genetic ancestry cluster associated with self-reported Caucasian donors. Among roughly 400 genotyped donors of the cohort, an average of approximately 240,000 unique TCR beta nucleotide sequences was sequenced per donor, of which about 19% were non-productive. In a later analysis, previously published TCR beta repertoires from hundreds of donors were re-analyzed and high-resolution HLA genotyping was added so that TCR occurrence patterns could be studied. The number of typed donors differed by locus: 629-630 for A, B, C, DRB1 and DQB1; 522 for DQA1; roughly 600 for DPA1; and roughly 450 for DPB1. The study aimed to test whether signatures of past pathogen exposure could be identified by cataloging public T cell receptors. An earlier analysis of around 580 of the donors used high-throughput TCR beta sequencing to judge whether each TCR beta V gene segment behaved as functional or pseudogenic. To predict cytomegalovirus infection status, the study brought together high-throughput TCR immunosequencing, statistical association of individual TCRs with disease status, and machine learning.

Libraries were built with the immunoSEQ multiplex PCR assay. For the multiplex PCR, a mixture combining 60 forward primers for TCR Vbeta segments and 13 reverse primers for TCR Jbeta segments was used. The CDR3 region of rearranged TCR beta genes was amplified from genomic DNA by a multiplex PCR assay. On the Illumina HiSeq System, the amplified TCR beta libraries were sequenced as 87-base-pair reads. The study's own analysis went as follows. A later analysis counted about 82 million unique TCR beta chains across the 700 or so repertoires, and 10 million to 11 million of these chains were shared by at least two donors. Raw reads were error-corrected and collapsed into unique sequences by a nearest-neighbor algorithm in which closely related sequences were merged to remove PCR and sequencing errors. To assign V, D and J gene segments, CDR3 sequences were aligned to IMGT reference sequences. Each retained sequence needed at least a six-nucleotide match to both a V gene segment and a J gene segment. Rearrangements were classified as productive when the CDR3 lacked stop codons and remained in frame with V and J, and all other rearrangements were classified as non-productive. Following IMGT convention, CDR3 was defined as the stretch from the second conserved V-encoded cysteine to the conserved J-encoded phenylalanine. The earlier analysis of some 550 of the donors excluded any sequence lacking an unambiguous match to a single V gene segment. In an earlier analysis of 450 to 750 of the donors, a V segment was called functional when productive rearrangements were above 56.7%, and segregating when the standard deviation between donors exceeded 5%. A statistical classification framework was built to diagnose cytomegalovirus status from the catalog of TCR beta chain sequences. In a later analysis, V and J genes were assigned by comparing TCR nucleotide sequences against IMGT/GENE-DB human TR gene sequences. The TCRdist pipeline was used in a later analysis to assign CDR3 sequences and most-parsimonious VDJ recombination scenarios. In a later analysis, every TCR beta chain was defined by the combination of its CDR3 amino acid sequence and its V-gene family, and reads without a unique V-gene family were dropped. As a way to deal with suspected cross-contamination and a sequencing artifact, a later analysis dropped roughly 620 nucleotide sequences that were highly shared and had low generation probability. For each public chain, a later analysis derived a clonal expansion index from normalized ranks of inferred template counts within each repertoire. In a later analysis, generation probabilities were computed with a VDJ recombination model fitted to out-of-frame rearrangements, and the resulting probabilities were checked against IGoR. A later analysis scored TCR-TCR, TCR-HLA and TCR-CMV co-occurrence with hypergeometric tests, applying a repertoire-size bias correction to TCR pairs. To estimate false discovery rates, a later analysis permuted the HLA or CMV assignments 20 times. In a later analysis, co-occurring TCRs were grouped using DBSCAN, with TCRdist sequence similarity added in when clustering inside HLA-allele-positive subsets. Repertoires with fewer than 30,000 or more than 120,000 public chains were left out of co-occurrence clustering, as were a handful of repertoires with anomalous nucleotide sharing. Held by TCRdb, this immuneACCESS table contains in-frame sequences only and omits some clones. Under half of the omission traces to an unresolved V gene where checked; the cause of the rest is unknown. V and J calls and clone size are those listed in that table; D and trimming were worked out from the DNA. The table for this sample lists 100,000 or so clones; approximately 77% of them were counted only once. The top ten clonotypes cover around a tenth of the sample.

Study-level results and caveats: An earlier analysis of approximately 540 of the donors showed that most TCR beta V segments appeared in productive rearrangements either about 87% or about 30% of the time, which broadly matched IMGT annotations. According to a later genetic analysis, donors in an Asian-associated ancestry cluster had fewer N-insertions in productive TCRs than the approximately 650-donor mean. Because the 87-base-pair reads could not distinguish some IMGT-functional V segments, including TRBV6-2 and TRBV6-3, those segments were excluded. In a later analysis, TCR association rates were found to vary across HLA loci, with the most associated TCRs seen for DRB1 alleles and the fewest for HLA-C alleles. In vitro tests confirmed that three of the cytomegalovirus-associated TCR beta chains recognize cytomegalovirus antigens. A cluster of highly shared sequence variants was judged likely to represent a technical artifact of the sequencing pipeline. A later analysis found that HLA-associated TCR beta chains were more clonally expanded and had lower generation probabilities than equally common non-associated chains. According to a later analysis, parvovirus B19, influenza, CMV and Epstein-Barr virus appeared linked to several top co-occurrence clusters. The classifier was reported to diagnose cytomegalovirus status with high specificity and sensitivity in both the original cohort and the validation cohort. Immune exposure information for the cohort was limited to CMV serostatus. The authors suggested that the approach could potentially be generalized to other disease states and immunological phenotypes. This cohort had only TCR beta chains sequenced, and the lack of alpha or paired-chain data limited which features could be detected. Most TCR sequences were observed very rarely across donors, whereas some public TCRs were present in many individuals. When HLA alleles, especially DR and DQ, strongly co-occurred, TCR associations were difficult to assign to individual alleles. A further reported finding was that TCR beta sequences accurately predicted the HLA-A and HLA-B alleles for most subjects in the first cohort. In a later analysis, 16,951 TCR beta sequences were associated with specific HLA alleles at a false discovery rate of 0.05. Because HLA typing was unavailable for some donors at each locus, only the typed subset was used in association tests. The earlier analysis of about 600 of the donors excluded approximately 15 rarely observed V segments, including chromosome 9 orphons, because counts were too low. Roughly uniform sequencing depth across donors was assumed in presence/absence analyses, although this assumption may not hold. A later genetic analysis associated a missense DCLRE1C variant with V-gene and J-gene trimming of TCR beta chains, and an independent cohort replicated the association. Correlated functional status among segregating V segments might reflect linkage disequilibrium, but an unknown experimental factor could not be ruled out. The study gave a list of about 150 TCR beta chains associated with cytomegalovirus. A later analysis found that most CMV-associated TCR beta chains appeared HLA-restricted, with HLA associations seemingly driven largely by CMV exposure.

Sequencing used PBMCs. The TCR was taken from a male donor in good health and CMV-seropositive. This sequence uses TRBV28 and TRBJ2-5; confidence is insufficient to name the D gene. The sequence in DNA is TGTGCCAGCAGTTTCGGTGGGCGCCTCCAAGAGACCCAGTACTTC. Translated, it gives CASSFGGRLQETQYF.